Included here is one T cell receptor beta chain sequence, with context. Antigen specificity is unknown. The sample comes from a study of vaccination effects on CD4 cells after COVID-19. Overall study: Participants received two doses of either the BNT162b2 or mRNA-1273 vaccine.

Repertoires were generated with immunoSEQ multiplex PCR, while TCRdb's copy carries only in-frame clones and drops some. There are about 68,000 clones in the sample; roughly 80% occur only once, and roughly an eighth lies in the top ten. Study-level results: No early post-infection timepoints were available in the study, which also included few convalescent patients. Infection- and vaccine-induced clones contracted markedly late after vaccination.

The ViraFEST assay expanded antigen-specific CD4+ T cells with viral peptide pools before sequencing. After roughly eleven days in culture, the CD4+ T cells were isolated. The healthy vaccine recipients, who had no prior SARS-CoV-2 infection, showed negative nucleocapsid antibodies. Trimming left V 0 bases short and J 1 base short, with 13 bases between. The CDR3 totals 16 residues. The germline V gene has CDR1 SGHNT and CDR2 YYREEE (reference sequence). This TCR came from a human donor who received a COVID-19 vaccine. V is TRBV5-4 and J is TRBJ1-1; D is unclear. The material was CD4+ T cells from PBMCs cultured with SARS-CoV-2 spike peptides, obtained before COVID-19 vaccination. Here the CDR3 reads CASSLAGSGTNTEAFF. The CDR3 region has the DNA TGTGCCAGCAGCTTGGCCGGGTCCGGAACGAACACTGAAGCTTTCTTT.